The entry below describes one TCR beta chain. The target antigen is unknown. The CDR3 spans 14 residues. V lost 7 bases, J lost 5 bases, and 14 bases lay in between. From germline, CDR1 is SNHLY and CDR2 FYNNEI. A multiplex PCR was run with 60 Vbeta primers and 13 Jbeta primers. Profiled with immunoSEQ multiplex PCR; TCRdb holds only in-frame clones, not every one. The profile shows 75,000 to 95,000 clones, roughly 86% of them singletons. The data originate from a study of cytomegalovirus exposure and HLA in healthy donors. Study conclusions and caveats: Sequencing likely caused a cluster of highly shared sequence variants. When a later analysis compared HLA-associated TCR beta chains with equally common others, the HLA-associated chains turned out to be more clonally expanded and to have lower generation probabilities.

Sequencing used PBMCs. The rearrangement links TRBV2 to TRBJ1-4; D call uncertain. The clonotype was recovered from a woman aged 18-29 years in good health and CMV-seropositive. CDR3 bases: TGTGCCAGCATCCCAGGCTTGGGCAATGAAAAACTGTTTTTT. Residues: CASIPGLGNEKLFF.